The 14 T cell receptor beta chains below all came from one sample that was sequenced in a study of T cells in Graves' hyperthyroidism and ophthalmopathy. Template material for amplifying TCR beta CDR3 regions consisted of RNA transcripts. First-round RT-PCR targeting the TCR CDR3 was performed with the HTBI primer set. TCRdb fed the multiplex PCR reads into MiXCR, producing one record per CDR3 protein. The sample contains about 640,000 distinct CDR3 sequences, roughly 46% of which appear only once. Source material: peripheral blood or thyroid tissue (not recorded which). The receptors originated from an adult man with Graves' disease, either hyperthyroidism or ophthalmopathy (not recorded which).

This clonotype was detected only a few times. This chain joins TRBV7-2 and TRBJ1-2, with D unresolved. The CDR3 loop spans 14 amino acids. The V gene's germline CDR1 is SGHTA and CDR2 FQGNSA. Between the trimmed V and J ends, which lost 5 bases and 4 bases, there was a span of 14 bases. The DNA of the CDR3 is TGTGCCAGCAGCCGTCGGGGAGTTAGCTATGGCTACACCTTC. Residues: CASSRRGVSYGYTF.

V and J are TRBV24-1 and TRBJ2-5; the match to TRBD1 covers 10 bases. Germline V CDR1 and CDR2: KGHDR, SFDVKD. Germline trimming cut 4 bases from V and 9 bases from J; bases unmatched to any gene: 10. This CDR3 is 15 amino acids long. CDR3 loop: CATSDRGTGVQPQYF. CDR3 DNA sequence: TGTGCCACCAGTGACCGCGGGACAGGGGTTCAGCCCCAGTACTTC.

CDR3: CASSPPEGSAFF. As DNA, the CDR3 is TGTGCCAGCAGCCCACCCGAGGGCTCGGCTTTCTTT. The rearrangement links TRBV7-9 to TRBJ1-1; D not resolved. The CDR3 extends over 12 amino acids. V lost 5 bases and J 11 bases, leaving 15 bases between the germline ends. CDR1 and CDR2 from the germline V gene are SEHNR and FQNEAQ (reference sequence).

This clonotype came up a few times. The chain employs TRBV5-1 and TRBJ1-6; D is perhaps TRBD1 (5 bases). CDR3 length: 15 residues. Trimming stripped 0 bases from V and 10 bases from J, with 14 bases between. Germline V gene sequence: CDR1 SGHRS, CDR2 YFSETQ. This CDR3 is CASSLGAQGESPLHF. In DNA form, the CDR3 reads TGCGCCAGCAGCTTGGGGGCGCAAGGGGAGTCACCCCTCCACTTT.

Of note for this clonotype: This clone may be a read error of a much larger clone one base away. V is TRBV2 and J is TRBJ1-2, with D possibly matching TRBD1 (5 bases). This CDR3 is 12 amino acids long. V was pared by 8 bases and J by 4 bases, with 11 bases between. Per the germline V gene, CDR1 is SNHLY and CDR2 is FYNNEI. CDR3 DNA sequence: TGTGCCAGCGGTCCAGGGTTCTATGGCTACACCTTC. Translation gives CASGPGFYGYTF.

On this clonotype: A read error may be the cause here, since a much bigger clone is one base away. The J gene is TRBJ2-7, the V gene TRBV29-1; TRBD1 might be the D (6 bases). Per the germline V gene, CDR1 is SQVTM and CDR2 is ANQGSEA. The CDR3 is 13 residues long. Trimming left V 2 bases short and J 1 base short, with 9 bases between. CDR3 nucleotides: TGCAGCGTTGAAACAGGGCAGTCCTACGAGCAGTACTTC. Translating gives CSVETGQSYEQYF.

The chain joins TRBV2 to TRBJ2-7; 9 bases align to TRBD1. The CDR3 covers 14 residues. The J segment lost 4 bases and the V segment lost 3 bases, leaving 4 bases of the junction unmatched. CDR1 is SNHLY, CDR2 FYNNEI, per germline. The CDR3 DNA follows: TGTGCCAGCAGTGAGACAGGGGGATGGTACGAGCAGTACTTC. Its protein product is CASSETGGWYEQYF.

This clonotype has a count of ten or more. The CDR3 here is CASSDQATYGYTF. The DNA for the CDR3 is TGTGCCAGCAGTGACCAGGCGACCTATGGCTACACCTTC. The gene calls are TRBV2 and TRBJ1-2; no clear D. Trimming stripped 3 bases from V and 4 bases from J, with 9 bases between. This CDR3 region has 13 residues. Germline CDR1 SNHLY, CDR2 FYNNEI.

This sequence joins TRBV9 and TRBJ1-2; 8 bases fit TRBD1. The trim removed 3 bases at V and 3 bases at J, leaving 10 bases unmatched. The CDR3 totals 16 residues. Germline V lookup: CDR1 SGDLS, CDR2 YYNGEE. The CDR3 sequence: CASSGWTGLFDYGYTF. In DNA, the CDR3 is TGTGCCAGCAGCGGTTGGACAGGGCTTTTCGACTATGGCTACACCTTC.

This chain links TRBV7-9 with TRBJ1-1; 7 bases fit TRBD1. Losses at the gene ends were 5 bases for V and 12 bases for J; bases not matched to a gene: 12. This CDR3 has 13 amino acids. Germline V gene lookup returns CDR1 SEHNR and CDR2 FQNEAQ (reference sequence). CDR3: CASSHGRGTVTFF. In nucleotides, the CDR3 is TGTGCCAGCAGCCACGGTCGAGGGACAGTCACTTTCTTT.

The rearrangement uses TRBV2 and TRBJ1-5, with TRBD1 as a possible D gene (5 bases). Trimming removed 4 bases from V and 7 bases from J, with 8 bases in between. The CDR3 contains 12 residues. The germline V gene encodes CDR1 SNHLY and CDR2 FYNNEI. The CDR3 coding sequence is TGTGCCAGCAGTGCGGGGCTCCAGCCCCAGCATTTT. Translating gives CASSAGLQPQHF.

The V call is TRBV9, the J call TRBJ2-5; 9 bases align to TRBD2. CDR3 length: 15 residues. Germline V lookup: CDR1 SGDLS, CDR2 YYNGEE. The trim removed 0 bases at V and 9 bases at J, leaving 9 bases unmatched. The CDR3 here is CASSVGGGRGEAQYF. In DNA form, the CDR3 reads TGTGCCAGCAGCGTAGGGGGCGGGAGGGGGGAGGCCCAGTACTTC.

This clonotype appeared many times. This sequence joins TRBV24-1 and TRBJ2-6, with D maybe TRBD2 (5 bases). Germline lookup yields CDR1 KGHDR and CDR2 SFDVKD. There are 17 residues in the CDR3. V was trimmed by 9 bases and J by 1 base, leaving 18 bases between them. CDR3 sequence reads: CATARSGATSGANVLTF. The CDR3 DNA is TGTGCCACCGCCCGGAGCGGCGCTACATCTGGGGCCAACGTCCTGACTTTC.

V usage is TRBV2 and J usage is TRBJ1-2; TRBD1 aligns across 7 bases. Per germline, CDR1 SNHLY and CDR2 FYNNEI. The CDR3 spans 19 residues. V shed 3 bases and J 0 bases; nucleotides not matched to a gene: 16. DNA of the CDR3: TGTGCCAGCAGTGATAAAATAGGACAGGCCGACCGGTCTAACTATGGCTACACCTTC. Translating it yields CASSDKIGQADRSNYGYTF.